One sample yielded the 11 T cell receptor beta chains listed below, sequenced in a study of shared clonotypes between healthy human individuals. CD8 cells classed as naive were CD45RO-negative and positively selected for CCR7, excluding terminally differentiated effector memory CD45RA+ cells. Here immunoSEQ multiplex PCR was the method, and the copy in TCRdb shows in-frame clones only, minus some. The sample records roughly 1,800,000 clones, approximately 94% being singletons. Sequencing was carried out using naive CD8+ T cells sorted from blood. These receptors were obtained from a man aged 18 to 29 in good health.

The rearrangement joins TRBV5-4 to TRBJ2-5; 10 bases line up with TRBD2. Germline V gene lookup returns CDR1 SGHNT and CDR2 YYREEE (reference sequence). Trimming took 4 bases from V and 4 from J; bases not matched to a gene: 10. The CDR3 is made up of 16 amino acids. This CDR3 is CASSAIAGGGVETQYF. CDR3 in DNA: TGTGCCAGCAGCGCCATAGCGGGAGGAGGAGTAGAGACCCAGTACTTC.

The genes are TRBV4-1 and TRBJ2-7, with 9 positions matching TRBD1. The CDR3 sequence is 17 residues long. The germline V gene encodes CDR1 MGHRA and CDR2 YSYEKL. V trimming: 4 bases; J trimming: 1 base; junction bases outside the gene matches: 11. Here the CDR3 DNA reads TGCGCCAGCAGCCCTTCAAGATGGGGGACAGGGTCCTACGAGCAGTACTTC. Its protein product is CASSPSRWGTGSYEQYF.

This clone was seen only once. Other nucleotide sequences in the sample specify the same CDR3. The chain has TRBV29-1 and TRBJ2-2; tentative D call: TRBD2 (5 bases). CDR3 length: 13 residues. V lost 3 bases to trimming and J lost 1 base, with 6 bases between them. The germline V gene encodes CDR1 SQVTM and CDR2 ANQGSEA. CDR3 residues: CSVEGRNTGELFF. CDR3 coding DNA: TGCAGCGTTGAGGGGAGGAACACCGGGGAGCTGTTTTTT.

The V gene is TRBV5-6, the J gene TRBJ1-5; 8 nucleotides align to TRBD1. The CDR3 is 17 residues long. The junction had 9 bases not matched to a gene; V was cut back by 4 bases and J by 0 bases. Germline loops: CDR1 SGHDT, CDR2 YYEEEE. The CDR3 nucleotides are TGTGCCAGCAGCACCGGGACAGGCCCATATAGCAATCAGCCCCAGCATTTT. This codes for CASSTGTGPYSNQPQHF.

A word on this clone: This may be a read error, as it is one base from a much larger clone. Other DNA sequences in this specimen translate into the identical CDR3. This chain connects TRBV5-5 to TRBJ1-1; no definite D call. The CDR3 consists of 12 residues. Per the germline V gene, CDR1 is SGHKS and CDR2 is YYEKEE (reference sequence). The V end was cut by 0 bases, the J end by 4 bases, with 4 bases between. CDR3 DNA: TGTGCCAGCAGCTTGGGGGCCACTGAAGCTTTCTTT. Its protein is CASSLGATEAFF.

V is TRBV7-6 and J is TRBJ1-2; TRBD1 matches 8 bases. V trimming: 5 bases; J trimming: 4 bases; junction bases outside the gene matches: 9. CDR3 size: 15 residues. Germline V lookup: CDR1 SGHVS, CDR2 FNYEAQ. CDR3 amino acids: CASSLGQGPLYGYTF. The CDR3 coding sequence is TGTGCCAGCAGCCTTGGACAGGGCCCACTCTATGGCTACACCTTC.

Comment on this clone: The sample carries other DNA sequences with the same CDR3. V gene TRBV10-2 combines with J gene TRBJ1-1; tentatively, D is TRBD1 (5 bases). The V end lost 6 bases, the J end lost 5 bases, and 7 bases lay between the germline ends. Germline V gene sequence: CDR1 WSHSY, CDR2 SAAADI. This CDR3 comprises 11 residues. The CDR3 DNA follows: TGCGCCAGCAGCGAGGGGACTGAAGCTTTCTTT. It encodes CASSEGTEAFF.

The chain links TRBV28 to TRBJ2-7; D gene unclear. The germline V gene encodes CDR1 MDHEN and CDR2 SYDVKM. The CDR3 runs to 14 residues. V lost 5 bases to trimming and J lost 2 bases, with 13 bases between them. The CDR3 DNA reads as TGTGCCAGCAGTCAAACGGATCTGACCTACGAGCAGTACTTC. The encoded protein is CASSQTDLTYEQYF. The full variable domain, its missing parts supplied by reference TRBV28 and TRBJ2-7, is DVKVTQSSRYLVKRTGEKVFLECVQDMDHENMFWYRQDPGLGLRLIYFSYDVKMKEKGDIPEGYSVSREKKERFSLILESASTNQTSMYLCASSQTDLTYEQYFGPGTRLTVT.

This chain joins TRBV11-2 and TRBJ1-1, with 7 bases lining up with TRBD1. V shed 1 base and J 3 bases; nucleotides not matched to a gene: 11. The CDR3 has 17 residues. Germline CDR1 SGHAT, CDR2 FQNNGV. CDR3 nucleotide sequence: TGTGCCAGCAGCTTAGCAAGAGGGGGCGGGTGGGACACTGAAGCTTTCTTT. This codes for CASSLARGGGWDTEAFF.

The chain employs TRBV7-3 and TRBJ2-4; possible D gene TRBD2, 6 bases. Germline V gives CDR1 SGHTA, CDR2 FQGTGA. The CDR3 contains 12 residues. The V gene lost 7 bases and the J gene lost 8 bases, with 12 bases spanning the gap. The CDR3 sequence is CASTSQRDIQYF. The CDR3, as DNA: TGTGCCAGCACATCACAGCGGGACATTCAGTACTTC.

V usage is TRBV5-6 and J usage is TRBJ1-2, with D possibly matching TRBD1 (6 bases). The CDR3 contains 12 residues. Trimming removed 5 bases at V and 9 bases at J, with 14 bases between. The germline gives CDR1 SGHDT, CDR2 YYEEEE. CDR3 region: CASRREGGSYTF. As DNA, the CDR3 is TGTGCCAGCAGACGGGAGGGGGGAAGCTACACCTTC.